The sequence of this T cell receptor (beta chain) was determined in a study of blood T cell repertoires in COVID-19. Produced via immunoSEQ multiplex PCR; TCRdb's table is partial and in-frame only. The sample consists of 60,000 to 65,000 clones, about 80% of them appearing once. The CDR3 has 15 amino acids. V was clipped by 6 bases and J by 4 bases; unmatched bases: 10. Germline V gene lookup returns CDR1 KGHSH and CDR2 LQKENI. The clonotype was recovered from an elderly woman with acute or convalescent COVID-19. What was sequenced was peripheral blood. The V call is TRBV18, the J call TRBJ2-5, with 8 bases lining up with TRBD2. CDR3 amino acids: CASSTGRLAGETQYF. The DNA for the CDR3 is TGTGCCAGCTCCACCGGACGGCTAGCGGGAGAGACCCAGTACTTC.